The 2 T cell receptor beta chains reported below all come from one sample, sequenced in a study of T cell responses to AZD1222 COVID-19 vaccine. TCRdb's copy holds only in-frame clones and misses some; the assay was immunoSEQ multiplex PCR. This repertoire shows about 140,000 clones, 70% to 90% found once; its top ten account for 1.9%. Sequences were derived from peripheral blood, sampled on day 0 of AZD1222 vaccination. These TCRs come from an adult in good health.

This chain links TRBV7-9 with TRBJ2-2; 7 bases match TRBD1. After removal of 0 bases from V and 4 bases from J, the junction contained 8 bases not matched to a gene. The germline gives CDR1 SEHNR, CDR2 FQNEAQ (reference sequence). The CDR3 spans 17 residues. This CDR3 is CASSLAPGQAGTGELFF. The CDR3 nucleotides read TGTGCCAGCAGCTTAGCCCCTGGACAGGCCGGCACCGGGGAGCTGTTTTTT. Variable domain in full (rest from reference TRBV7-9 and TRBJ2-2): DTGVSQNPRHKITKRGQNVTFRCDPISEHNRLYWYRQTLGQGPEFLTYFQNEAQLEKSRLLSDRFSAERPKGSFSTLEIQRTEQGDSAMYLCASSLAPGQAGTGELFFGEGSRLTVL.

CDR3 protein: CASSPNAGGLRSTEAFF. CDR3 in DNA: TGTGCCAGCAGCCCTAATGCCGGGGGGCTTAGGAGCACTGAAGCTTTCTTT. This chain links TRBV7-2 with TRBJ1-1; D may be TRBD1 (6 bases). The CDR3 covers 17 residues. Germline CDR1 and CDR2: SGHTA and FQGNSA. V was trimmed by 5 bases and J by 4 bases, leaving 23 bases between them.